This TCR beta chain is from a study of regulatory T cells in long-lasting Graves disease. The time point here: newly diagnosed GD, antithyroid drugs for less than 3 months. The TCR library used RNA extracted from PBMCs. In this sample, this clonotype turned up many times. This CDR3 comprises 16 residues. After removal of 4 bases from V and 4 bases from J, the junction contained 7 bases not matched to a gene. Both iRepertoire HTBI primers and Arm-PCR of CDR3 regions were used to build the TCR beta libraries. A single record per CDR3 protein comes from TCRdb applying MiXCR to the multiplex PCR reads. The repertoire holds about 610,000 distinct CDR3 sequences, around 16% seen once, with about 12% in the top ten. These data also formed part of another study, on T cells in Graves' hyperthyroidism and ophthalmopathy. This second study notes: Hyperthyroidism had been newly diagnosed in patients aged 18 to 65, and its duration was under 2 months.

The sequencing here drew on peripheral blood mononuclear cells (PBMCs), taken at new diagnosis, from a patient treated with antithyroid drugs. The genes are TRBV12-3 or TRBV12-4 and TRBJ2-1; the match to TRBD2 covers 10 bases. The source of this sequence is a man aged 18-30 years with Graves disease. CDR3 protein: CASSSLAGATYNEQFF. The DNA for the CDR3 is TGTGCCAGCAGTTCGCTAGCGGGAGCGACTTACAATGAGCAGTTCTTC.